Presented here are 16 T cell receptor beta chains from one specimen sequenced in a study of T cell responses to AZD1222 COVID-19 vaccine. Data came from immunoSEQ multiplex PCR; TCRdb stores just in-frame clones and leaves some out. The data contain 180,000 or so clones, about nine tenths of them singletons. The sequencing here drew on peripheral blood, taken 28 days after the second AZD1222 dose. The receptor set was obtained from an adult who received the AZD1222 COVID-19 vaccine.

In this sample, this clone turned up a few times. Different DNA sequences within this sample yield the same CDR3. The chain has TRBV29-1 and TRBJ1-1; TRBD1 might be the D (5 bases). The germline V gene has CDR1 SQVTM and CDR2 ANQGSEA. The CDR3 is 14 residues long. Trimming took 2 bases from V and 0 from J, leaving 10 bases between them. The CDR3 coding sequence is TGCAGCGTTGAAAAGGGACGGATGAACACTGAAGCTTTCTTT. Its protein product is CSVEKGRMNTEAFF.

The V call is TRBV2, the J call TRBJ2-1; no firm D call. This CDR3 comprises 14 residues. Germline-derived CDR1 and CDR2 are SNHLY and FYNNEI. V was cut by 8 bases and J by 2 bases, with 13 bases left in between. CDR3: CASRVAGAYNEQFF. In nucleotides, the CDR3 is TGTGCCAGCCGGGTGGCAGGCGCCTACAATGAGCAGTTCTTC.

The CDR3 DNA follows: TGCGCCAGCAGTGAGGGACGACAGGGGGCGGATGCTGAAGCTTTCTTT. This gives the protein CASSEGRQGADAEAFF. The V and J genes are TRBV10-1 and TRBJ1-1, with TRBD1 matching over 10 bases. This CDR3 has 16 residues. Germline CDR1 WNHNN, CDR2 SYGVQD (reference sequence). Trimming at V came to 2 bases and at J to 6 bases, leaving 9 bases not matched to a gene.

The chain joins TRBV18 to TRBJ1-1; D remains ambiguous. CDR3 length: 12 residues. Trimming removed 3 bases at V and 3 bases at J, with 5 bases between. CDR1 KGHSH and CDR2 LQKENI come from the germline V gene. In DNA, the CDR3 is TGTGCCAGCTCACCGAGGGACACTGAAGCTTTCTTT. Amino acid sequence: CASSPRDTEAFF.

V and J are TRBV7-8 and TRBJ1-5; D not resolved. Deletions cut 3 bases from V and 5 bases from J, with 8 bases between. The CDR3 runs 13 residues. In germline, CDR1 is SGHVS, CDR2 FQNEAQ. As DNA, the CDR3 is TGTGCCAGCAGCTTTGGAGACTATCAGCCCCAGCATTTT. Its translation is CASSFGDYQPQHF.

The CDR3 DNA follows: TGTGCCAGCAGTTCGGACAGGCGCCAGCCCCAGCATTTT. Its translation is CASSSDRRQPQHF. V and J are TRBV6-5 and TRBJ1-5; 7 nucleotides line up with TRBD1. CDR3 length equals 13 residues. V trimming: 4 bases; J trimming: 7 bases; junction bases outside the gene matches: 4. Looked up from germline, CDR1 is MNHEY and CDR2 is SVGAGI.

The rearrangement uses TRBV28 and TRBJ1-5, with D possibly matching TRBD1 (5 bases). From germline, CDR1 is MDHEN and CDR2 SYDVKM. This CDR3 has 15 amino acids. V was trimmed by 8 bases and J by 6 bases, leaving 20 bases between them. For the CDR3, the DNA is TGTGCCAGCCCCCCAATCTCGGGAGGGGTTCAGCCCCAGCATTTT. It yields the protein CASPPISGGVQPQHF.

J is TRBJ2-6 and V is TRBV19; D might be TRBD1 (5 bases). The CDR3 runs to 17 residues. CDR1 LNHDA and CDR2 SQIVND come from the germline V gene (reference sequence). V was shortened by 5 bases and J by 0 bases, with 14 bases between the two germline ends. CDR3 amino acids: CASSQGRPFSGANVLTF. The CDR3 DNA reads TGTGCCAGTAGTCAGGGCCGCCCCTTCTCTGGGGCCAACGTCCTGACTTTC. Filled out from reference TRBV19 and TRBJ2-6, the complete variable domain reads DGGITQSPKYLFRKEGQNVTLSCEQNLNHDAMYWYRQDPGQGLRLIYYSQIVNDFQKGDIAEGYSVSREKKESFPLTVTSAQKNPTAFYLCASSQGRPFSGANVLTFGAGSRLTVL.

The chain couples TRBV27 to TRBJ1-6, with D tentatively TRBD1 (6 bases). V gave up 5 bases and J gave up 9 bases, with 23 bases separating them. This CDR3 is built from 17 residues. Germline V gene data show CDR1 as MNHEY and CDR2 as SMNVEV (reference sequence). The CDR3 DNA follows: TGTGCCAGCAGTCTCAAACCCCCCCGAGGGGGGCGTTCACCCCTCCACTTT. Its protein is CASSLKPPRGGRSPLHF.

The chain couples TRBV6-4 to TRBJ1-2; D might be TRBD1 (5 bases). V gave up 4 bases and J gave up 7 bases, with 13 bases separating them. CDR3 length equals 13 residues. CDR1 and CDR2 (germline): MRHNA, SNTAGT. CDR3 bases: TGTGCCAGCAGTGGCGGAAGGGGCACTGGCTACACCTTC. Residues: CASSGGRGTGYTF.

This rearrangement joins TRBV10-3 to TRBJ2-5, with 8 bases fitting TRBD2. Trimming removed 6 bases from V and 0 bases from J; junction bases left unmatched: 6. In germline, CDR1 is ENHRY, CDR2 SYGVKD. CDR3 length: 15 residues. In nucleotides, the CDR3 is TGTGCCATCAGGAGGGGAGCGGGGGACCAAGAGACCCAGTACTTC. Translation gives CAIRRGAGDQETQYF.

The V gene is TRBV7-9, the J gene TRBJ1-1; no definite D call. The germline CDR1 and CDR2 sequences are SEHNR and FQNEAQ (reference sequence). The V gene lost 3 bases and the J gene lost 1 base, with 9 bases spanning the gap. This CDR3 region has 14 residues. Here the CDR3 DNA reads TGTGCCAGCAGCTTCTGGTCTCAGAACACTGAAGCTTTCTTT. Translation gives CASSFWSQNTEAFF.

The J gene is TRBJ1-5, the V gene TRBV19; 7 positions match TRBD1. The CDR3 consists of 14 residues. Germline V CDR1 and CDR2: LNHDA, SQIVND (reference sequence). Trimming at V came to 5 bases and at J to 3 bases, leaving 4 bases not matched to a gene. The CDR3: CASSVTGNNQPQHF. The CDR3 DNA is TGTGCCAGTAGTGTGACAGGGAACAATCAGCCCCAGCATTTT.

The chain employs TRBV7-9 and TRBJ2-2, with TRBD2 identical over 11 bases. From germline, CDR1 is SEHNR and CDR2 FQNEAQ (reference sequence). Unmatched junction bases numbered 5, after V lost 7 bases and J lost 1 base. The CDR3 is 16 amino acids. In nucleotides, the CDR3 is TGTGCCAGCACCCTTAGCGGGAGGGGGAACACCGGGGAGCTGTTTTTT. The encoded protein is CASTLSGRGNTGELFF.

The CDR3 is CASSTEAFF. The CDR3 nucleotides read TGTGCCAGCAGCACTGAAGCTTTCTTT. This sequence joins TRBV21-1 and TRBJ1-1. TRBV21-1 is noted as a pseudogene. The CDR3 covers 9 residues.

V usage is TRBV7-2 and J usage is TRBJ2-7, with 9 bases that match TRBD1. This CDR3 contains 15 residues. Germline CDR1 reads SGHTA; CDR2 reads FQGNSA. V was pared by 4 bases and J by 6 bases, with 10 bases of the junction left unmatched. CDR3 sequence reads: CASSSTGTGRREQYF. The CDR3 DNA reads TGTGCCAGCAGCTCAACCGGGACAGGGCGGCGCGAGCAGTACTTC.